This TCR beta chain comes out of a study of cytomegalovirus exposure and HLA in healthy donors. Germline-derived CDR1 and CDR2 are LNHDA and SQIVND (reference sequence). V lost 5 bases and J 2 bases, leaving 14 bases between the germline ends. The CDR3 runs 15 residues. In the PCR, 60 Vbeta and 13 Jbeta primers were used. Profiling relied on immunoSEQ multiplex PCR, and the TCRdb table lists in-frame clones only, not all of them. Seen here are under 150,000 clones, roughly 79% observed once, and the top ten hold approximately 3%. Material: PBMCs. This clonotype was sampled from a boy under 10 years old in good health and CMV-seronegative. The chain couples TRBV19 to TRBJ2-3, with D possibly being TRBD2 (6 bases). CDR3 coding DNA: TGTGCCAGTAGTGTAATAGCGGCACTCACAGATACGCAGTATTTT. Its protein product is CASSVIAALTDTQYF.